Below, 28 T cell receptor beta chains from the same sample are listed, as sequenced in a study of blood T cell repertoires in COVID-19. The repertoire was sequenced with immunoSEQ multiplex PCR; TCRdb's copy has only in-frame clones and lacks some. Here the sample spans around 320,000 clones, 90% being singletons. Specimen: PBMCs or T cells enriched from blood (not recorded which). These receptors were taken from a woman under 30 with acute COVID-19.

The J gene is TRBJ1-1, the V gene TRBV28, with D unresolved. Trimming removed 3 bases at V and 5 bases at J, with 10 bases between. Germline V gene sequence: CDR1 MDHEN, CDR2 SYDVKM. This CDR3 has 13 amino acids. This chain's CDR3 is CASSFPDITEAFF. The CDR3 DNA reads as TGTGCCAGCAGTTTTCCAGATATAACTGAAGCTTTCTTT.

The V gene is TRBV9, the J gene TRBJ2-3; D unclear. The CDR3 loop spans 16 amino acids. The germline gives CDR1 SGDLS, CDR2 YYNGEE. V lost 5 bases, J lost 1 base, and 17 bases lay in between. Here the CDR3 reads CASSVMRQRRTDTQYF. CDR3 DNA sequence: TGTGCCAGCAGTGTTATGCGGCAGCGACGCACAGATACGCAGTATTTT.

Details on this clone: This sample includes further DNA sequences coding for the same CDR3. This chain joins TRBV28 and TRBJ2-7; 9 bases agree with TRBD2. This CDR3 contains 14 residues. Trimming at V came to 3 bases and at J to 6 bases, leaving 6 bases not matched to a gene. Germline CDR1 is MDHEN and CDR2 is SYDVKM. Here the CDR3 DNA reads TGTGCCAGCAGTTTCTTAGCGGGAGCAGGCGAGCAGTACTTC. Its translation is CASSFLAGAGEQYF. The full variable domain, rest sourced from reference TRBV28 and TRBJ2-7, is DVKVTQSSRYLVKRTGEKVFLECVQDMDHENMFWYRQDPGLGLRLIYFSYDVKMKEKGDIPEGYSVSREKKERFSLILESASTNQTSMYLCASSFLAGAGEQYFGPGTRLTVT.

V usage is TRBV5-4 and J usage is TRBJ2-3; maybe TRBD1 (6 bases). The V end lost 5 bases, the J end lost 4 bases, and 11 bases lay between the germline ends. Looked up from germline, CDR1 is SGHNT and CDR2 is YYREEE (reference sequence). The CDR3 contains 13 residues. The CDR3 sequence is CASSYEGADTQYF. The CDR3 bases are TGTGCCAGCAGTTATGAGGGGGCAGATACGCAGTATTTT.

The genes are TRBV2 and TRBJ1-5; unclear D gene. V lost 7 bases and J 5 bases, leaving 9 bases between the germline ends. CDR1 and CDR2 from the germline V gene are SNHLY and FYNNEI. The CDR3 sequence is 12 residues long. The CDR3, as DNA: TGTGCCAGCAAAAGGACTGATCAGCCCCAGCATTTT. Its translation is CASKRTDQPQHF.

The chain recombines TRBV19 with TRBJ1-1; perhaps TRBD1 as D (5 bases). V lost 4 bases, J lost 11 bases, and 23 bases lay in between. This CDR3 comprises 15 residues. Germline lookup yields CDR1 LNHDA and CDR2 SQIVND (reference sequence). The CDR3 DNA reads as TGTGCCAGTAGTACCCCGAGGACACGCGCCAGCCCGGCTTTCTTT. It specifies CASSTPRTRASPAFF.

This rearrangement joins TRBV21-1 to TRBJ1-2; TRBD1, the table's D call, lacks a check against the DNA. TRBV21-1 corresponds to a pseudogene. The CDR3 has 16 residues. The CDR3 nucleotides are TGTGCCAGCAGCAAAGCGGATTCAGGGGGATGCTATGGCTACACCTTC. Its translation: CASSKADSGGCYGYTF.

This rearrangement joins TRBV5-1 to TRBJ2-1; D remains ambiguous. Per germline, CDR1 SGHRS and CDR2 YFSETQ. The ends were cut back, 2 bases at V and 4 bases at J, with 16 bases in the middle. This CDR3 is built from 16 residues. The CDR3 DNA follows: TGCGCCAGCAGCTTTGAGGATCTTGGCCCATACAATGAGCAGTTCTTC. Encoded protein: CASSFEDLGPYNEQFF.

The rearrangement uses TRBV5-1 and TRBJ1-6; 12 nucleotides line up with TRBD1. The germline V gene has CDR1 SGHRS and CDR2 YFSETQ. Unmatched junction bases numbered 8, after V lost 4 bases and J lost 9 bases. The CDR3 extends over 16 amino acids. Written as DNA, the CDR3 is TGCGCCAGCAGCGAGGGACAGGGGGCGATTTCTTCACCCCTCCACTTT. Protein product: CASSEGQGAISSPLHF. Combining the CDR3 with reference TRBV5-1 and TRBJ1-6 gives the whole variable domain KAGVTQTPRYLIKTRGQQVTLSCSPISGHRSVSWYQQTPGQGLQFLFEYFSETQRNKGNFPGRFSGRQFSNSRSEMNVSTLELGDSALYLCASSEGQGAISSPLHFGNGTRLTVT.

This clone was counted a single time. The V and J genes are TRBV27 and TRBJ2-1; 7 bases are a match to TRBD2. After removal of 4 bases from V and 7 bases from J, the junction contained 4 bases not matched to a gene. CDR3 length: 13 residues. Per germline, CDR1 MNHEY and CDR2 SMNVEV (reference sequence). CDR3 region: CASSWGGRNEQFF. CDR3 coding DNA: TGTGCCAGCAGTTGGGGCGGGAGAAATGAGCAGTTCTTC.

V usage is TRBV27 and J usage is TRBJ1-2, with unresolved D. The V and J ends lost 4 bases and 4 bases respectively, with 4 bases between them. Germline V lookup: CDR1 MNHEY, CDR2 SMNVEV (reference sequence). This CDR3 has 11 residues. The CDR3, as DNA: TGTGCCAGCAGTTCGTCCTATGGCTACACCTTC. Protein: CASSSSYGYTF.

The chain has TRBV28 and TRBJ2-5, with D possibly being TRBD2 (6 bases). The germline CDR1 and CDR2 sequences are MDHEN and SYDVKM. The CDR3 totals 16 residues. V lost 2 bases, J lost 9 bases, and 22 bases lay in between. The chain's CDR3 is CASSLRVRLVERSQYF. Written as DNA, the CDR3 is TGTGCCAGCAGTTTAAGGGTCCGACTAGTGGAGAGGTCCCAGTACTTC.

On this clone: The same CDR3 also results from other DNA sequences found in this sample. This chain connects TRBV12-3 or TRBV12-4 to TRBJ2-7; no clear D. V lost 2 bases to trimming and J lost 3 bases, with 5 bases between them. CDR3 length: 12 residues. The CDR3 DNA reads TGTGCCAGCAGTTTATCGGGCTACGAGCAGTACTTC. Translating it yields CASSLSGYEQYF.

The chain recombines TRBV2 with TRBJ1-1, with D uncertain. Germline V gene data show CDR1 as SNHLY and CDR2 as FYNNEI. The V and J ends lost 1 base and 1 base respectively, with 4 bases between them. This CDR3 is 13 amino acids long. This CDR3 reads CASSEGPNTEAFF. CDR3 bases: TGTGCCAGCAGTGAAGGGCCGAACACTGAAGCTTTCTTT.

The gene calls are TRBV19 and TRBJ1-2; TRBD1 matches 7 bases. The J segment lost 1 base and the V segment lost 7 bases, leaving 9 bases of the junction unmatched. This CDR3 contains 15 residues. The V gene's germline CDR1 is LNHDA and CDR2 SQIVND (reference sequence). The CDR3 reads CASTRQGSGNYGYTF. The CDR3 region has the DNA TGTGCCAGTACAAGACAGGGCTCGGGTAACTATGGCTACACCTTC.

The chain has TRBV25-1 and TRBJ2-2; TRBD2 aligns across 11 bases. The germline V gene has CDR1 MGHDK and CDR2 SYGVNS. Unmatched junction bases numbered 6, after V lost 2 bases and J lost 4 bases. The CDR3 is 17 residues long. The DNA for the CDR3 is TGTGCCAGCAGTGAACGCACTAGCGGGAGATTCACCGGGGAGCTGTTTTTT. As protein: CASSERTSGRFTGELFF.

The gene calls are TRBV19 and TRBJ1-4; D is ambiguous. This CDR3 contains 14 residues. CDR1 is LNHDA and CDR2 is SQIVND in the germline V gene (reference sequence). V was cut by 2 bases and J by 4 bases, with 8 bases left in between. The CDR3 is CASSITAINEKLFF. Written as DNA, the CDR3 is TGTGCCAGTAGTATAACAGCCATTAATGAAAAACTGTTTTTT.

The V and J genes are TRBV15 and TRBJ1-4, with 8 bases fitting TRBD1. The CDR3 contains 15 residues. V shed 1 base, J shed 7 bases, and the junction held 5 bases outside the gene matches. Germline-derived CDR1 and CDR2 are LNHNV and YYDKDF (reference sequence). CDR3 sequence (DNA): TGTGCCACCAGCAGAGCAGACAGGGGACTTGAAAAACTGTTTTTT. The encoded protein is CATSRADRGLEKLFF.

This clone was seen only once. V usage is TRBV5-1 and J usage is TRBJ2-5, with D maybe TRBD1 (5 bases). There are 16 residues in the CDR3. Germline V gene sequence: CDR1 SGHRS, CDR2 YFSETQ. Trimming shortened V by 0 bases and J by 2 bases, and 14 bases separated the two germline ends. Here the CDR3 reads CASSLGGHTVQETQYF. The CDR3 DNA reads TGCGCCAGCAGCTTGGGCGGACATACAGTGCAAGAGACCCAGTACTTC.

The chain employs TRBV6-6 and TRBJ2-2; D possibly corresponds to TRBD1 (5 bases). V was trimmed by 0 bases and J by 5 bases, leaving 13 bases between them. There are 16 residues in the CDR3. Germline CDR1 and CDR2: MNHNY and SVGAGI (reference sequence). The CDR3 DNA reads as TGTGCCAGCAGTTACTCGAAGGGGTTGCGGACCGGGGAGCTGTTTTTT. Its protein product is CASSYSKGLRTGELFF.

The genes are TRBV5-8 and TRBJ1-3; D unresolved. The V and J ends lost 4 bases and 0 bases respectively, with 8 bases between them. CDR3 length: 14 amino acids. Germline values: CDR1 SGHTS, CDR2 YDEGEE. The CDR3 is CASSPDTSGNTIYF. The CDR3 DNA sequence: TGTGCCAGCAGCCCTGACACCTCTGGAAACACCATATATTTT.

The rearrangement links TRBV28 to TRBJ1-2; 12 bases agree with TRBD1. V was pared by 4 bases and J by 8 bases, with 5 bases of the junction left unmatched. Germline values: CDR1 MDHEN, CDR2 SYDVKM. The CDR3 is made up of 14 amino acids. The CDR3: CASSSGTGGWGYTF. CDR3 nucleotides: TGTGCCAGCAGTTCGGGGACAGGGGGCTGGGGCTACACCTTC.

The chain joins TRBV28 to TRBJ1-1; tentative D call: TRBD1 (5 bases). This CDR3 comprises 15 residues. In germline, CDR1 is MDHEN, CDR2 SYDVKM. V shed 6 bases and J shed 1 base, with 15 bases lying between them. Here the CDR3 reads CASSLHGGSNTEAFF. The CDR3 DNA is TGTGCCAGCAGCCTCCACGGGGGGTCGAACACTGAAGCTTTCTTT.

V usage is TRBV5-1 and J usage is TRBJ1-2, with 7 bases lining up with TRBD1. Germline V gene data show CDR1 as SGHRS and CDR2 as YFSETQ. The CDR3 covers 14 residues. The ends lost 3 bases at V and 4 bases at J; junction bases unmatched: 6. The CDR3 loop is CASSSDRTAYGYTF. The CDR3 nucleotides are TGCGCCAGCAGCTCGGACAGGACCGCCTATGGCTACACCTTC.

This chain joins TRBV19 and TRBJ2-5; the match to TRBD2 covers 9 bases. V shed 7 bases, J shed 3 bases, and the junction held 12 bases outside the gene matches. CDR1 and CDR2 from the germline V gene are LNHDA and SQIVND (reference sequence). This CDR3 is built from 16 residues. CDR3 sequence: CASKAREGRTKETQYF. CDR3 in DNA: TGTGCCAGTAAGGCGCGGGAGGGCCGAACTAAAGAGACCCAGTACTTC.

The CDR3 sequence: CASSLDRENSPLHF. CDR3 coding DNA: TGTGCCAGCAGTTTGGACAGGGAAAATTCACCCCTCCACTTT. V is TRBV7-6 and J is TRBJ1-6; TRBD1 agrees at 8 bases. Germline V CDR1 and CDR2: SGHVS, FNYEAQ. CDR3 length: 14 amino acids. V dropped 6 bases and J dropped 7; count of bases not matched to a gene: 5.

This clone was seen once. The chain has TRBV27 and TRBJ2-1; TRBD2 matches 10 bases. The junction had 7 bases not matched to a gene; V was cut back by 5 bases and J by 3 bases. The CDR3 runs 16 residues. Per germline, CDR1 MNHEY and CDR2 SMNVEV (reference sequence). CDR3 sequence reads: CASSGGIAGGYNEQFF. The CDR3 region has the DNA TGTGCCAGCAGTGGGGGGATAGCGGGAGGCTACAATGAGCAGTTCTTC.

J is TRBJ1-2 and V is TRBV5-8; 7 nucleotides line up with TRBD1. Germline V gives CDR1 SGHTS, CDR2 YDEGEE. This CDR3 is built from 17 residues. V trimming: 0 bases; J trimming: 4 bases; junction bases outside the gene matches: 12. Here the CDR3 reads CASSLEIGTALVYGYTF. The CDR3 nucleotides read TGTGCCAGCAGCTTGGAAATAGGGACAGCTTTAGTCTATGGCTACACCTTC. The full variable domain, with the rest looked up from reference TRBV5-8 and TRBJ1-2, is EAGVTQSPTHLIKTRGQQATLRCSPISGHTSVYWYQQALGLGLQFLLWYDEGEERNRGNFPPRFSGRQFPNYSSELNVNALELEDSALYLCASSLEIGTALVYGYTFGSGTRLTVV.